These T cell receptor beta chains were read from a single sample in a study of chemoradiotherapy in HPV16-positive cancers. The method was immunoSEQ multiplex PCR; TCRdb's version includes in-frame clones alone and lacks a portion of them. The table lists just over 25,000 clones, just over 90% of them singletons, with approximately 23% in the top ten. This sample comprised blood, obtained from a patient who underwent chemoradiotherapy. All receptors come from a human donor with HPV-associated anogenital cancer. Each CDR3 is given with its conserved first and last residue. The D gene is left open where the match is weak. Some rows mark clone size as missing; the rest say once, few, many or name a class of expanded clone.

d_call	v_call	clone_size	cdr3_length	j_call	cdr3_aa	cdr3_nt
TRBD1	TRBV19	NA	16	TRBJ2-7	CASSPVWGTGEYEQYF	TGTGCCAGTAGTCCCGTGTGGGGGACAGGGGAATACGAGCAGTACTTC
TRBD1	TRBV7-8	once	16	TRBJ2-3	CASSERTGGRSDTQYF	TGTGCCAGCAGCGAGCGGACAGGGGGACGGTCAGATACGCAGTATTTT
NA	TRBV5-1	once	12	TRBJ2-3	CASSAQVDTQYF	TGCGCCAGCAGCGCGCAAGTAGATACGCAGTATTTT
NA	TRBV29-1	once	14	TRBJ1-1	CSVEPQGGNTEAFF	TGCAGCGTTGAACCACAGGGAGGTAACACTGAAGCTTTCTTT
NA	TRBV9	NA	15	TRBJ1-6	CASSVEGVSGSPLHF	TGTGCCAGCAGCGTAGAAGGAGTGAGTGGTTCACCCCTCCACTTT
NA	TRBV18	NA	14	TRBJ2-7	CASSQNKDSYEQYF	TGTGCCAGCTCACAAAACAAGGATTCCTACGAGCAGTACTTC
NA	TRBV5-1	NA	14	TRBJ2-7	CASARGGNSYEQYF	TGCGCCAGCGCCAGAGGGGGGAACTCCTACGAGCAGTACTTC
NA	TRBV6-1	NA	12	TRBJ1-2	CASNPEVGGYTF	TGTGCCAGCAACCCCGAGGTTGGGGGCTACACCTTC
TRBD1	TRBV28	NA	17	TRBJ1-2	CASSLWHQGQSSRGYTF	TGTGCCAGCAGTTTATGGCACCAGGGACAGAGTTCGAGGGGCTACACCTTC
TRBD1	TRBV2	NA	14	TRBJ2-7	CASSFRTGVDEQYF	TGTGCCAGCAGTTTTCGCACAGGGGTAGACGAGCAGTACTTC
NA	TRBV6-5	NA	16	TRBJ2-2	CASSYGGGLDTGELFF	TGTGCCAGCAGTTACGGGGGGGGGCTAGACACCGGGGAGCTGTTTTTT
NA	TRBV21-1	NA	16	TRBJ2-5	CASSKSSTVYQETQYF	TGTGCCAGCAGCAAATCTTCAACCGTTTATCAAGAGACCCAGTACTTC
NA	TRBV18	NA	15	TRBJ1-5	CAGSPTHDPAQPQHF	TGTGCCGGCTCACCGACCCATGATCCGGCCCAGCCCCAGCATTTT
NA	TRBV2	NA	15	TRBJ2-7	CASSPGTYSSYEQYF	TGTGCCAGCAGCCCCGGGACCTACAGCTCCTACGAGCAGTACTTC
NA	TRBV27	few	16	TRBJ2-3	CASSPGVPQGADTQYF	TGTGCCAGCAGCCCGGGGGTCCCGCAAGGGGCAGATACGCAGTATTTT
TRBD1	TRBV27	once	17	TRBJ1-2	CASSPVGGTGNFYGYTF	TGTGCCAGCAGTCCAGTCGGGGGGACAGGGAACTTCTATGGCTACACCTTC
TRBD1	TRBV18	NA	15	TRBJ1-2	CASSRGQGENYGYTF	TGTGCCAGCTCACGAGGACAGGGAGAGAACTATGGCTACACCTTC
NA	TRBV5-1	NA	15	TRBJ1-2	CASSGGIDGEYGYTF	TGCGCCAGCAGCGGGGGGATAGACGGGGAATATGGCTACACCTTC
NA	TRBV4-1	NA	13	TRBJ1-1	CASSQVKNTEAFF	TGCGCCAGCAGCCAAGTCAAGAACACTGAAGCTTTCTTT
TRBD1	TRBV7-9	NA	14	TRBJ2-2	CASSGTGLSGELFF	TGTGCCAGCAGCGGGACAGGCCTTTCAGGGGAGCTGTTTTTT
NA	TRBV9	NA	15	TRBJ2-7	CASSAGQSMGYEQYF	TGTGCCAGCAGCGCCGGACAGTCTATGGGCTACGAGCAGTACTTC
NA	TRBV30	NA	15	TRBJ2-1	CAWTKWGRAYNEQFF	TGTGCCTGGACTAAGTGGGGGCGGGCCTACAATGAGCAGTTCTTC
NA	TRBV28	NA	16	TRBJ2-1	CASSTNPGRDDNEQFF	TGTGCCAGCAGTACCAATCCGGGACGGGATGACAATGAGCAGTTCTTC
NA	TRBV18	NA	16	TRBJ2-3	CASSPRGVLGTDTQYF	TGTGCCAGCTCACCGAGAGGGGTCCTTGGCACAGATACGCAGTATTTT
NA	TRBV5-6	NA	15	TRBJ2-2	CASTIGGGAAGELFF	TGTGCCAGCACCATAGGGGGGGGAGCGGCCGGGGAGCTGTTTTTT
NA	TRBV9	NA	15	TRBJ2-5	CASSVLGLRQETQYF	TGTGCCAGCAGCGTTCTAGGACTACGGCAAGAGACCCAGTACTTC
NA	TRBV7-9	NA	16	TRBJ2-2	CASSPPSDSPPGELFF	TGTGCCAGCAGCCCGCCTTCCGACTCCCCGCCCGGGGAGCTGTTTTTT
TRBD1	TRBV4-1	NA	15	TRBJ2-1	CASSQELTGGHEQFF	TGCGCCAGCAGCCAAGAACTCACAGGGGGCCATGAGCAGTTCTTC
NA	TRBV7-8	once	14	TRBJ1-1	CASSWRGGSTEAFF	TGTGCCAGCAGCTGGCGTGGGGGGAGCACTGAAGCTTTCTTT
NA	TRBV5-4	NA	14	TRBJ2-3	CASSLWGLADTQYF	TGTGCCAGCAGCTTGTGGGGGCTCGCAGATACGCAGTATTTT
NA	TRBV4-1	NA	14	TRBJ2-5	CASSQGVTQETQYF	TGCGCCAGCAGCCAAGGTGTCACCCAAGAGACCCAGTACTTC
TRBD1	TRBV2	NA	14	TRBJ2-7	CASSLDRGTYEQYF	TGTGCCAGCAGTCTCGACAGGGGTACCTACGAGCAGTACTTC
TRBD1	TRBV11-2	NA	14	TRBJ2-7	CASSLQGYSYEQYF	TGTGCCAGCAGTCTACAGGGGTACTCCTACGAGCAGTACTTC
NA	TRBV2	NA	12	TRBJ1-1	CASGDGVTEAFF	TGTGCCAGCGGGGACGGGGTGACTGAAGCTTTCTTT
NA	TRBV14	NA	16	TRBJ1-2	CASSQVSLGRGGGYTF	TGTGCCAGCAGCCAAGTTTCTCTGGGGAGAGGTGGTGGCTACACCTTC